Sequencing of this T cell receptor beta chain was carried out in a study of shared clonotypes between healthy human individuals. The sample holds one count of this clone. The ends lost 2 bases at V and 7 bases at J; junction bases unmatched: 6. The CDR3 is made up of 14 amino acids. Germline lookup yields CDR1 MNHNS and CDR2 SASEGT. Profiled with immunoSEQ multiplex PCR; TCRdb holds only in-frame clones, not every one. The sample lists more than 2 million clones; roughly 94% were seen once. This receptor was obtained from a man younger than 30 in good health. The chain has TRBV6-1 and TRBJ1-2; 8 bases align to TRBD1. The specimen was naive CD4+ T cells sorted from blood. As for subset: CD45RA+ positively selected. The CDR3 DNA reads TGTGCCAGCAGTGAATACAGGGGGATAAGTGGCTACACCTTC. This gives the protein CASSEYRGISGYTF.